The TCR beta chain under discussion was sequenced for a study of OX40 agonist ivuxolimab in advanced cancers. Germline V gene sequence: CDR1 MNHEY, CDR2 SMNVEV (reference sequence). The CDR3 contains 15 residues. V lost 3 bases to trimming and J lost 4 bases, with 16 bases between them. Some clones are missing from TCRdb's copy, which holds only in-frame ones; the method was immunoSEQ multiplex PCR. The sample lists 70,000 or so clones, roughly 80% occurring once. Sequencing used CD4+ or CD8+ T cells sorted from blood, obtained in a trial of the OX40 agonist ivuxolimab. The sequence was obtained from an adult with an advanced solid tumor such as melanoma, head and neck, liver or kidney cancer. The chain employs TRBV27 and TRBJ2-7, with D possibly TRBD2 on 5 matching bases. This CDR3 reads CASSLSVRGTYEQYF. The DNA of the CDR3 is TGTGCCAGCAGTTTGAGTGTTCGGGGTACTTACGAGCAGTACTTC.